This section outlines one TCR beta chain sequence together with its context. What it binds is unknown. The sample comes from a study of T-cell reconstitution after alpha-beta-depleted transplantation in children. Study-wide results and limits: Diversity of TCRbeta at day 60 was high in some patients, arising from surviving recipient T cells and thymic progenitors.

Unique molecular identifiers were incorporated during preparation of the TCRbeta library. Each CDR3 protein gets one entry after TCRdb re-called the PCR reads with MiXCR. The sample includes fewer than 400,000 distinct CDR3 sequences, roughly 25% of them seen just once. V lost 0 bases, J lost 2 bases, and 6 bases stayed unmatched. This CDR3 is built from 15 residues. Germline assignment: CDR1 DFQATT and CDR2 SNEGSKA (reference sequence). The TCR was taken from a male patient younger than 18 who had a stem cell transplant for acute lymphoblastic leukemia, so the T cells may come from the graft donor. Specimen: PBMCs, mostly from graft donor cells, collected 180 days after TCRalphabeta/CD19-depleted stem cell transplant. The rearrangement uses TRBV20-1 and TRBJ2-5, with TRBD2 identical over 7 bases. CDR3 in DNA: TGCAGTGCTAGAGAAGGTAGCGGGTTTCAAGAGACCCAGTACTTC. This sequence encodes CSAREGSGFQETQYF.